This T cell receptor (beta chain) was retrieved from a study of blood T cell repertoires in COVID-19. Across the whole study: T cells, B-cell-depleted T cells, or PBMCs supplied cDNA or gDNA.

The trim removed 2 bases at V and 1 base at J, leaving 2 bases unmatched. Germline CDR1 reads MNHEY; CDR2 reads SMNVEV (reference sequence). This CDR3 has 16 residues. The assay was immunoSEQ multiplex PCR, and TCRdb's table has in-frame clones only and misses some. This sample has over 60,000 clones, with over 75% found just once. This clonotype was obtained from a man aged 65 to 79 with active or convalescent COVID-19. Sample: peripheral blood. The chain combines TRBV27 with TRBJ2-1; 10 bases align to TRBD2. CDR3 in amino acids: CASSLGAGGSYNEQFF. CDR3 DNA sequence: TGTGCCAGCAGTTTAGGAGCGGGAGGGTCCTACAATGAGCAGTTCTTC.